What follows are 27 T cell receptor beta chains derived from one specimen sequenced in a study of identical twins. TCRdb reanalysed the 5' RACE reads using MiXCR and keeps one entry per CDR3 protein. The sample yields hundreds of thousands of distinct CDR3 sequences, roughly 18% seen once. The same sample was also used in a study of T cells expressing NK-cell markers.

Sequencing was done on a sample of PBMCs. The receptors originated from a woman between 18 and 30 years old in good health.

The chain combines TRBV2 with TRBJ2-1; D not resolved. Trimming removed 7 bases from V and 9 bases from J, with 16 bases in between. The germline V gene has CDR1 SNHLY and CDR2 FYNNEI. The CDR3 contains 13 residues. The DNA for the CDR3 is TGTGCCAGCACCCAACTCCTAGGCAGTGAGCAGTTCTTC. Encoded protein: CASTQLLGSEQFF. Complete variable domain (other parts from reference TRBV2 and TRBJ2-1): EPEVTQTPSHQVTQMGQEVILRCVPISNHLYFYWYRQILGQKVEFLVSFYNNEISEKSEIFDDQFSVERPDGSNFTLKIRSTKLEDSAMYFCASTQLLGSEQFFGPGTRLTVL.

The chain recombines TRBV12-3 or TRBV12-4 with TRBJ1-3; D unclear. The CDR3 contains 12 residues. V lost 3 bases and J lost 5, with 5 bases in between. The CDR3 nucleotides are TGTGCCAGCAGTTTGGTCCGAAACACCATATATTTT. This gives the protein CASSLVRNTIYF.

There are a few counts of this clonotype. The CDR3: CASSLTGTREETQYF. CDR3 DNA sequence: TGCGCCAGCAGCTTAACCGGGACTAGAGAAGAGACCCAGTACTTC. V gene TRBV5-1 combines with J gene TRBJ2-5, with 8 bases lining up with TRBD2. The V and J ends lost 2 bases and 3 bases, in that order; junction bases with no gene match: 6. CDR1 and CDR2 (germline): SGHRS, YFSETQ. The length of the CDR3 is 15 residues.

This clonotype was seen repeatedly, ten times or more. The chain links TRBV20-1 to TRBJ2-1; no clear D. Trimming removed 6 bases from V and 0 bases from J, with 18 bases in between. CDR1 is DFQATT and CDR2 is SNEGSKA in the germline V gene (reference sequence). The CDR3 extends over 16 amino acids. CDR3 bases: TGCAGTGCCCGTGTTGCAGTCCCTAGCTCCTACAATGAGCAGTTCTTC. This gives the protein CSARVAVPSSYNEQFF.

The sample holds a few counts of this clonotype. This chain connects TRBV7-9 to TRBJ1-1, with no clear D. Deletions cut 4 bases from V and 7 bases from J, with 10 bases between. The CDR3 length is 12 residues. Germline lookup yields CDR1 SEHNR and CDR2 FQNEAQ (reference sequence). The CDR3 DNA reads TGTGCCAGCAGCTCCCCGCCCGGTGAAGCTTTCTTT. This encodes CASSSPPGEAFF.

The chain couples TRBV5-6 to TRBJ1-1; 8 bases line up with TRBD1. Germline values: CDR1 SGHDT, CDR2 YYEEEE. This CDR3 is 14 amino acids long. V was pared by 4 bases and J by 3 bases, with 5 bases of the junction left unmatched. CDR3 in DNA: TGTGCCAGCAGCGGCGCAGGGGGCTACACTGAAGCTTTCTTT. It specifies CASSGAGGYTEAFF.

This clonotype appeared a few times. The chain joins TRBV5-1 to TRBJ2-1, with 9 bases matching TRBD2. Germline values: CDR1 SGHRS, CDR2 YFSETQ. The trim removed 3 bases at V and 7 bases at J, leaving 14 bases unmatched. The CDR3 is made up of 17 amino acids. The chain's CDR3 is CASSSEGSGSNWNEQFF. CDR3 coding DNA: TGCGCCAGCAGCTCGGAGGGTAGCGGGAGTAATTGGAATGAGCAGTTCTTC.

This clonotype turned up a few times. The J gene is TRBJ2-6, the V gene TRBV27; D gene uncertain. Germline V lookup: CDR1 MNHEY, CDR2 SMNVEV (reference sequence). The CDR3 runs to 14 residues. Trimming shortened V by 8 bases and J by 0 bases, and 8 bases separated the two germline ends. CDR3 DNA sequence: TGTGCCAGCCGCTCCTACTCTGGGGCCAACGTCCTGACTTTC. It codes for CASRSYSGANVLTF.

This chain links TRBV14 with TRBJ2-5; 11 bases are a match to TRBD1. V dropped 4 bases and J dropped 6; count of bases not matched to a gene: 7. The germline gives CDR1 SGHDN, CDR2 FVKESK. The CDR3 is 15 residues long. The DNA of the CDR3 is TGTGCCAGCAGCCGTCTTGGACAGGGGGCTAAGACCCAGTACTTC. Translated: CASSRLGQGAKTQYF.

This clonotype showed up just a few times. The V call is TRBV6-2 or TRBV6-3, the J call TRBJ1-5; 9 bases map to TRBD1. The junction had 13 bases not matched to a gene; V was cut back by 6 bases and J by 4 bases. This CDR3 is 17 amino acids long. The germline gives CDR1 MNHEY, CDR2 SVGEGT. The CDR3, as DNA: TGTGCCAGCAGCCTCATCCGGGACAGGGAAAATAATCAGCCCCAGCATTTT. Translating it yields CASSLIRDRENNQPQHF.

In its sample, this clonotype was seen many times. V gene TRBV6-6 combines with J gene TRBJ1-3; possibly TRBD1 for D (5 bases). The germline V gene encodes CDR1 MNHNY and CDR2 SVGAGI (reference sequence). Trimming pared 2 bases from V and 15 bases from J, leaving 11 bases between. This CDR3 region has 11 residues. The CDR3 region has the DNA TGTGCCAGCAGTTACCAGGGAAGAGGATATTTT. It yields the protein CASSYQGRGYF.

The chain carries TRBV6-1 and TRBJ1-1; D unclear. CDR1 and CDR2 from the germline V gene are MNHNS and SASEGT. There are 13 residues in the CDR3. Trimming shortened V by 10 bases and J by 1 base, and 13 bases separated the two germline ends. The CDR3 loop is CAISLMANTEAFF. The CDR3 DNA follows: TGTGCCATCTCGCTGATGGCGAACACTGAAGCTTTCTTT.

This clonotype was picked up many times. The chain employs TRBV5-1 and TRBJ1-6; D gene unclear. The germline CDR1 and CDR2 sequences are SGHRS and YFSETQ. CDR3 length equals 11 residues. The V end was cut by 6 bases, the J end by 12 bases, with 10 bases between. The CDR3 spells CASKRRVPLHF. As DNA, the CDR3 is TGCGCCAGCAAAAGGAGGGTACCCCTCCACTTT.

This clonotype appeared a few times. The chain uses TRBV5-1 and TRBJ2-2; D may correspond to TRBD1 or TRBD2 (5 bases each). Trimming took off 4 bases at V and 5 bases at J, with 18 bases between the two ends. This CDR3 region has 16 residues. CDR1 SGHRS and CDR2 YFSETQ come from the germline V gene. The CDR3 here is CASSHRDGIGTGELFF. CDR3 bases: TGCGCCAGCAGCCACCGGGACGGGATAGGGACCGGGGAGCTGTTTTTT.

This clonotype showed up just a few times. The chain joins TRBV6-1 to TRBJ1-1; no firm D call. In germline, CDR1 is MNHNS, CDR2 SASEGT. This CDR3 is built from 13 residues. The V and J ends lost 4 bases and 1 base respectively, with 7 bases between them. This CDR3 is CASSVRANTEAFF. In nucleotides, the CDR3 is TGTGCCAGCAGTGTAAGGGCGAACACTGAAGCTTTCTTT.

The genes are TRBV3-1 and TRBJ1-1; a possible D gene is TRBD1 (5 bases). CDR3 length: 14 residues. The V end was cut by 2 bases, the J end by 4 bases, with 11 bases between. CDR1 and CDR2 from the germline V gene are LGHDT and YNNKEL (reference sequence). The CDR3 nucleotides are TGTGCCAGCAGCCAAACTAGGACATCCACTGAAGCTTTCTTT. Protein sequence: CASSQTRTSTEAFF.

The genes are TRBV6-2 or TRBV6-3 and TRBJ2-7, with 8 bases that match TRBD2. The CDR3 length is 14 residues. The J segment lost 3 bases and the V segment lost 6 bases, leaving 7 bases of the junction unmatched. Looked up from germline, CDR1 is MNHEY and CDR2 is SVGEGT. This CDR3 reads CASSSTSVNYEQYF. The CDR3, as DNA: TGTGCCAGCAGCTCGACTAGCGTAAACTACGAGCAGTACTTC.

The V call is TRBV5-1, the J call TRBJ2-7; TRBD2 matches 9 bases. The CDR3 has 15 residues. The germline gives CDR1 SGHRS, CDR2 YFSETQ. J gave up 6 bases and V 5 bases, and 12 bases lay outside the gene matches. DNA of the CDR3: TGCGCCAGCAGGGGTATTAGCGGGAGTCCAAGCGAGCAGTACTTC. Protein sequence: CASRGISGSPSEQYF.

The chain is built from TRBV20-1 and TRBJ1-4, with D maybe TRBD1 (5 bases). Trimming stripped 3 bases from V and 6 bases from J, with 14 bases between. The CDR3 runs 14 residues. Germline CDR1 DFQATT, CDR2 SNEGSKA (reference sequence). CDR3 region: CSASHRGGDEKLFF. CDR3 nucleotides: TGCAGTGCTAGCCATCGGGGGGGGGATGAAAAACTGTTTTTT.

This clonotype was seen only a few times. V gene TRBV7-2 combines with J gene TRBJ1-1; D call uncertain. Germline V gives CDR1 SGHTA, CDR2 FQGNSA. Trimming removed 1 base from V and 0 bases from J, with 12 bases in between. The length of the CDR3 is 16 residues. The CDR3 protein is CASSLGFGFMNTEAFF. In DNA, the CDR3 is TGTGCCAGCAGCTTAGGATTCGGGTTTATGAACACTGAAGCTTTCTTT.

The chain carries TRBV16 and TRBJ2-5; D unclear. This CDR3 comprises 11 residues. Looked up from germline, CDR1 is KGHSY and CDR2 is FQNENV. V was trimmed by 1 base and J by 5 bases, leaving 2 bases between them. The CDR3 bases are TGTGCCAGCAGCCAATACGAGACCCAGTACTTC. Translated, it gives CASSQYETQYF.

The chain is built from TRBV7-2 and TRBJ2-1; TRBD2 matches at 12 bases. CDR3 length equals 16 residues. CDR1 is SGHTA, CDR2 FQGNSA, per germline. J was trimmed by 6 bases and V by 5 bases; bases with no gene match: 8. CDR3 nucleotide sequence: TGTGCCAGCAGCCCCGCTAGCGGGAGGGCCGCCAATGAGCAGTTCTTC. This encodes CASSPASGRAANEQFF.

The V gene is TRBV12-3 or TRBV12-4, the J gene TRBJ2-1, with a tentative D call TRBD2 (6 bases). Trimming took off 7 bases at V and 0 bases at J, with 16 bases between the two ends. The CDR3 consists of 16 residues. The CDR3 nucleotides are TGTGCCAGCAACACGGGAGAGGGGCGCTCCTACAATGAGCAGTTCTTC. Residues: CASNTGEGRSYNEQFF.

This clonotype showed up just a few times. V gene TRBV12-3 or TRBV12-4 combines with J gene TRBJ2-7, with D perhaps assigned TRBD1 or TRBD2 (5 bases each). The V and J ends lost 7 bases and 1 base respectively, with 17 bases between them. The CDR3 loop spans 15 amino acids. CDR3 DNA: TGTGCCAGCACCCTTGGCCGGGACCCTTCCTACGAGCAGTACTTC. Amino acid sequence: CASTLGRDPSYEQYF.

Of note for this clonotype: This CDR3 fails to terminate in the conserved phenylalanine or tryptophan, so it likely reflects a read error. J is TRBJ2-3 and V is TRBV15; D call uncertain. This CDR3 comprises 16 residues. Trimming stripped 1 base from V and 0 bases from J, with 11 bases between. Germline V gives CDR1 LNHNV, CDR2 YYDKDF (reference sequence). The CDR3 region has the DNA TGTGCCACCAGCAGAGCTTCAGGCTATAGCACAGATACGCAGTATTCT. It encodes CATSRASGYSTDTQYS.

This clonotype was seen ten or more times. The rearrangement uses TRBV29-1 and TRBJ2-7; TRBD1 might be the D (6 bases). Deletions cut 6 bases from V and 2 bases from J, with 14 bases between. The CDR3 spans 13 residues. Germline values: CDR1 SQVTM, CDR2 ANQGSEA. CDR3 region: CSVVDRQAYEQYF. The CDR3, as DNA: TGCAGCGTCGTCGACAGGCAAGCCTACGAGCAGTACTTC.

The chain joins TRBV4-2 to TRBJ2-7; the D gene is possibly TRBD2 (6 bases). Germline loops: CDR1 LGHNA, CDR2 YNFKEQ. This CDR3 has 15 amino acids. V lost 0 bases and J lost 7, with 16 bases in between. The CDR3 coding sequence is TGTGCCAGCAGCCAAGATGGGCTAGCGACGACTGAGCAGTACTTC. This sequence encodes CASSQDGLATTEQYF.